These T cell receptor beta chains were read from a single sample in a study of spatial heterogeneity in lung cancer. MiXCR was run by TCRdb on the 5' RACE reads, yielding one entry per CDR3 protein. The profile shows around 92,000 distinct CDR3 sequences, roughly 12% of them singletons. The starting material was PBMCs, obtained at surgery. The receptors were gathered from a male donor with early-stage non-small cell lung cancer. CDR3s include the opening cysteine and the closing phenylalanine or tryptophan. A D gene is named only where the DNA matches it firmly. Clone size is given for some rows only: seen once, a few or many times, or a class if the clone is expanded.

>-|-|TRBJ1-4|TRBV4-3
TGCGCCAGCAGCCAGGGGACAAGAGCTGAAAAACTGTTTTTT
CASSQGTRAEKLFF
>-|-|TRBJ2-1|TRBV29-1
TGCAGCGTTGAACTCTTAGCAGGACTATACAATGAGCAGTTCTTC
CSVELLAGLYNEQFF
>-|many|TRBJ2-1|TRBV28
TGTGCCAGCACCAACCTACTGCGGCCCAATGAGCAGTTCTTC
CASTNLLRPNEQFF
>-|-|TRBJ1-1|TRBV12-3/TRBV12-4
TGTGCCAGCAGTTCATGGGAGGAAGCTTTCTTT
CASSSWEEAFF
>TRBD2|many|TRBJ2-3|TRBV6-5
TGTGCCAGCAGTCTACTAGCGGGCGTCACAGATACGCAGTATTTT
CASSLLAGVTDTQYF
>-|few|TRBJ1-1|TRBV7-9
TGTGCCAGCAGCTCCTCTGGACAGACAGATCGGGAAGCTTTCTTT
CASSSSGQTDREAFF
>-|few|TRBJ2-7|TRBV7-9
TGTGCCAGCAGCTTATCGGGGCCCATCTTCTACGAGCAGTACTTC
CASSLSGPIFYEQYF
>-|-|TRBJ2-3|TRBV5-1
TGCGCCAGCCAAGACCCTGGGACAGATACGCAGTATTTT
CASQDPGTDTQYF
>-|many|TRBJ2-3|TRBV7-9
TGTGCCAGCAGCTTAGGTCCGGGTACGCAGTATTTT
CASSLGPGTQYF
>-|many|TRBJ2-3|TRBV7-2
TGTGCCAGCAGCTCGGGACCATCTAGCACAGATACGCAGTATTTT
CASSSGPSSTDTQYF
>-|-|TRBJ2-7|TRBV12-3/TRBV12-4
TGTGCCAGCAGTCCAAATACCTACGAGCAGTACTTC
CASSPNTYEQYF
>TRBD2|few|TRBJ2-1|TRBV24-1
TGTGCCACCAGTGATTCCCAGCCTAGCGGGGACTACAATGAGCAGTTCTTC
CATSDSQPSGDYNEQFF
>-|-|TRBJ2-2|TRBV7-3
TGTGCCAGCAGCACCGGAGGGTCGGCCGGGGAGCTGTTTTTT
CASSTGGSAGELFF
>TRBD2|few|TRBJ2-5|TRBV29-1
TGCAGCGGGACGACTAGCGGGAGACGAGAGACCCAGTACTTC
CSGTTSGRRETQYF
>TRBD2|-|TRBJ2-1|TRBV5-1
TGCGCCAGCAGCTTTACTAGCGGGAGCTACAATGAGCAGTTCTTC
CASSFTSGSYNEQFF
>TRBD1|few|TRBJ2-5|TRBV6-5
TGTGCCAGCAGCCGCAAACCGGGACAGGGACAAGAGACCCAGTACTTC
CASSRKPGQGQETQYF
>-|few|TRBJ2-7|TRBV5-1
TGCGCCAGCAGTTCCGCCCAGGTAGCCGAGCAGTACTTC
CASSSAQVAEQYF
>-|few|TRBJ2-3|TRBV15
TGTGCCACCAGCAGAGAGGCAGGACGCACAGATACGCAGTATTTT
CATSREAGRTDTQYF
>TRBD1|many|TRBJ1-1|TRBV6-5
TGTGCCAGCAGCCTTCAGGGGGCCGCTGAAGCTTTCTTT
CASSLQGAAEAFF
>-|-|TRBJ2-3|TRBV7-2
TGTGCCAGCAGCTTAGACTCTGGCAGGGTGAGAGATACGCAGTATTTT
CASSLDSGRVRDTQYF
>-|many|TRBJ2-5|TRBV6-1
TGTGCCAGCACCCCCGGCTGGGGCCAAGAGACCCAGTACTTC
CASTPGWGQETQYF
>-|-|TRBJ2-7|TRBV5-1
TGCGCCAGCAGCCCCGACAGTGGATTCTACGAGCAGTACTTC
CASSPDSGFYEQYF
>-|medium-sized|TRBJ1-5|TRBV7-9
TGTGCCAGCAGCTCTTCGAAGGCTAGCAATCAGCCCCAGCATTTT
CASSSSKASNQPQHF
>TRBD2|few|TRBJ2-3|TRBV19
TGTGCCAGTAGTGCGGGGGGGCAAGATACGCAGTATTTT
CASSAGGQDTQYF
>-|once|TRBJ2-1|TRBV28
TGTGCCAGCAGTTCGTCCTGGACAGCCTTTTACAATGAGCAGTTCTTC
CASSSSWTAFYNEQFF
>-|-|TRBJ2-7|TRBV6-2/TRBV6-3
TGTGCCAGCAGTTACGGAGGCAACCCACCCTACGAGCAGTACTTC
CASSYGGNPPYEQYF
>-|-|TRBJ2-1|TRBV7-7
TGTGCTAGCAGCTTAGCGAATAACAATGAGCAGTTCTTC
CASSLANNNEQFF
>-|many|TRBJ2-1|TRBV6-2/TRBV6-3
TGTGCCAGCAGGTTTAGGTTTAGCTCCTACAATGAGCAGTTCTTC
CASRFRFSSYNEQFF
>-|many|TRBJ2-1|TRBV4-1
TGCGCCAGCAGCCAAGATTGGCCAGCTGGATACAATGAGCAGTTCTTC
CASSQDWPAGYNEQFF
>-|few|TRBJ1-3|TRBV12-3/TRBV12-4
TGTGCCAGCCTTAGGCAGGGATCTGGAAACACCATATATTTT
CASLRQGSGNTIYF
>-|-|TRBJ1-1|TRBV29-1
TGCAGCGCCGAAGGCCATCTGAACACTGAAGCTTTCTTT
CSAEGHLNTEAFF
>TRBD2|few|TRBJ2-1|TRBV7-3
TGTGCCAGCAGCTTATCGACTAGCGGTTACAATGAGCAGTTCTTC
CASSLSTSGYNEQFF
>-|many|TRBJ2-1|TRBV11-1
TGTGCCAGCAGCTTTATAGCGGATGGCCGCAGTGAGCAGTTCTTC
CASSFIADGRSEQFF
>TRBD2|-|TRBJ2-3|TRBV20-1
TGCAGTGCTCTTCTAGCGGGAGGTCCGAACACAGATACGCAGTATTTT
CSALLAGGPNTDTQYF
>TRBD2|few|TRBJ2-1|TRBV4-2
TGTGCCAGCAGCCTTGGACTAGCGGGAGGGGAAAGTGAGCAGTTCTTC
CASSLGLAGGESEQFF
>TRBD1|-|TRBJ2-5|TRBV29-1
TGCAGCGTAGACTTTTGGACAGGGGACGCCGAGACCCAGTACTTC
CSVDFWTGDAETQYF
>TRBD2|many|TRBJ2-3|TRBV6-2/TRBV6-3
TGTGCCAGCAGTTACTCGAATACAGCGGGAGTCCTTCGAGGTACGCAGTATTTT
CASSYSNTAGVLRGTQYF
>-|-|TRBJ1-1|TRBV7-9
TGTGCCAGCAGCCCACAGGGAAGGGGAGCTTTCTTT
CASSPQGRGAFF
>TRBD2|many|TRBJ2-7|TRBV5-1
TGCGCCAGCAGCTTACTAGCGGGAGGGACCCCCGAGCAGTACTTC
CASSLLAGGTPEQYF
>-|few|TRBJ2-1|TRBV7-9
TGTGCCAGCAGCTCCGTATCCTACAATGAGCAGTTCTTC
CASSSVSYNEQFF
>-|few|TRBJ1-5|TRBV20-1
TGCAGTGCTAGAGGGGGAAGAGGGACGAGCAATCAGCCCCAGCATTTT
CSARGGRGTSNQPQHF
>TRBD2|few|TRBJ2-7|TRBV10-3
TGTGCCATCGGGACTAGCGGTCTCTACGAGCAGTACTTC
CAIGTSGLYEQYF
>TRBD1|few|TRBJ2-4|TRBV6-1
TGTGCCAGCAGTGAGTTACAGGGGGGCCAAAACATTCAGTACTTC
CASSELQGGQNIQYF
>TRBD1|many|TRBJ1-4|TRBV28
TGTGCCAGCAGTCGGACAGGGGCAGGGGAAAAACTGTTTTTT
CASSRTGAGEKLFF
>-|-|TRBJ2-2|TRBV6-6
TGTGCCAGCAGCACTCCCCACGGGGAGCTGTTTTTT
CASSTPHGELFF